This T cell receptor beta chain is from a study of blood T cell repertoires in COVID-19. The wider study: Specimens from acute and convalescent COVID-19 originated in the United States, Italy and Spain. The analysed material was cDNA or gDNA that came from T cells, B-cell-depleted T cells, or PBMCs.

Donors were grouped by their self-reported clinical history. The CDR3 length is 17 residues. Germline V gene sequence: CDR1 LGHNA, CDR2 YSLEER. V was clipped by 0 bases and J by 1 base; unmatched bases: 4. Under the authors' procedure: Researchers report that nucleated cell counts were estimated from reference gene primer amplification. TCRdb keeps only in-frame clones here, not all; method: immunoSEQ multiplex PCR. Clone size and the V and J calls come from that table; the DNA yielded D and trimming. The data contain around 310,000 clones, just under 90% of them singletons. The sequence was collected from a woman younger than 45 who had recovered from COVID-19. The chain is built from TRBV4-3 and TRBJ2-2, with 8 bases aligning to TRBD2. Sequencing was performed on PBMCs or T cells enriched from blood (not recorded which). The CDR3 coding sequence is TGCGCCAGCAGCCAAGAGGTAGCGGGACTGAACACCGGGGAGCTGTTTTTT. It codes for CASSQEVAGLNTGELFF.